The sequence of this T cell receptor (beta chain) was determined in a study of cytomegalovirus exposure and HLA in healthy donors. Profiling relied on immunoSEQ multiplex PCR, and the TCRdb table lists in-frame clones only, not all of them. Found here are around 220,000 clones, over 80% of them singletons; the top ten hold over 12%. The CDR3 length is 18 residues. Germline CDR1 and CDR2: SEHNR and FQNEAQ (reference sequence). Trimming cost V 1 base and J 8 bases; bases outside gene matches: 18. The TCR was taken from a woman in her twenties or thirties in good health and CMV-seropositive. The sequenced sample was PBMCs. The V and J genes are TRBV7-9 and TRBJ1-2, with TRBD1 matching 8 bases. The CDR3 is CASSLEGRGLTVISGYTF. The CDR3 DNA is TGTGCCAGCAGCTTAGAAGGCAGGGGGCTCACCGTAATTAGCGGCTACACCTTC. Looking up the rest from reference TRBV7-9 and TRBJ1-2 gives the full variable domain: DTGVSQNPRHKITKRGQNVTFRCDPISEHNRLYWYRQTLGQGPEFLTYFQNEAQLEKSRLLSDRFSAERPKGSFSTLEIQRTEQGDSAMYLCASSLEGRGLTVISGYTFGSGTRLTVV.